This is a list of T cell receptor beta chains from one sample in a study of T-cell reconstitution after alpha-beta-depleted transplantation in children. One entry per CDR3 protein, called by TCRdb with MiXCR from the PCR reads. The sample carries around 800,000 distinct CDR3 sequences, roughly 15% recorded once. Sequences were derived from PBMCs, mostly from graft donor cells, sampled 360 days after TCRalphabeta/CD19-depleted stem cell transplant. These receptors came from a male patient younger than 18 who had a stem cell transplant for acute lymphoblastic leukemia, so the T cells may come from the graft donor. The CDR3 runs from the conserved cysteine through the conserved F or W.

v_call	j_call	cdr3_aa
TRBV3-1	TRBJ2-2	CASSLQGAPGELFF
TRBV6-5	TRBJ2-5	CASSYSRGGETQYF
TRBV7-3	TRBJ2-2	CASSFRGGNTGELFF
TRBV6-2/TRBV6-3	TRBJ1-6	CASGNNRDRNSPLHF
TRBV6-1	TRBJ1-1	CASSRGSRITEAFF
TRBV29-1	TRBJ2-3	CSVEGQREGRRDTQYF
TRBV7-9	TRBJ2-3	CASSSPGISTDTQYF
TRBV15	TRBJ2-3	CATSSVRLETFTDTQYF
TRBV4-1	TRBJ1-5	CASSRLAINQPQHF
TRBV20-1	TRBJ2-3	CSPGTSGITPSLDTQYF
TRBV28	TRBJ2-3	CASSSINRDRVRDTQYF
TRBV11-1	TRBJ2-7	CASSRVMSDRDFSYEQYF
TRBV20-1	TRBJ2-3	CSAQAGVGTTDTQYF
TRBV20-1	TRBJ2-2	CSARLWGGTGELFF
TRBV12-5	TRBJ2-3	CASGLILAGISDTQYF
TRBV18	TRBJ2-7	CASSPLAVMSHEQYF
TRBV20-1	TRBJ2-1	CSARPGLGVHEQFF
TRBV14	TRBJ2-7	CASSQRRGDEQYF
TRBV20-1	TRBJ1-2	CSARDRGFF
TRBV24-1	TRBJ2-2	CATSDPRGQGGELFF